This T cell receptor beta chain was recovered during a study of cytomegalovirus exposure and HLA in healthy donors. Participants comprised healthy donors of bone marrow. With regard to this clone: The antigen remains undetermined.

The CDR3 is 14 residues long. Germline V lookup: CDR1 MGHDK, CDR2 SYGVNS. Trimming cost V 6 bases and J 6 bases, with 17 bases left between them. Study results and caveats: HLA restriction was apparent for most CMV-associated TCR beta chains in a later analysis. When the data were analyzed later, several of the most significant clusters appeared to be linked to common viral pathogens. Fewer N-insertions than the approximately 700-donor mean were reportedly shown by an Asian-associated ancestry cluster in a later analysis.

PCR amplification relied on 60 Vbeta primers (plus 13 Jbeta primers). The data were produced by immunoSEQ multiplex PCR, yet TCRdb's version contains in-frame clones alone and is incomplete. The data show 110,000 or so clones, around 68% seen once. The clonotype was recovered from a woman aged 45-65 years in good health and CMV-seropositive. The sequenced material came from PBMCs. This sequence joins TRBV25-1 and TRBJ1-2, with a possible D match to TRBD1 (6 bases). Here the CDR3 DNA reads TGTGCCAGCAGCTCTTCCAGGGGCATGGATGGCTACACCTTC. Amino acids: CASSSSRGMDGYTF.